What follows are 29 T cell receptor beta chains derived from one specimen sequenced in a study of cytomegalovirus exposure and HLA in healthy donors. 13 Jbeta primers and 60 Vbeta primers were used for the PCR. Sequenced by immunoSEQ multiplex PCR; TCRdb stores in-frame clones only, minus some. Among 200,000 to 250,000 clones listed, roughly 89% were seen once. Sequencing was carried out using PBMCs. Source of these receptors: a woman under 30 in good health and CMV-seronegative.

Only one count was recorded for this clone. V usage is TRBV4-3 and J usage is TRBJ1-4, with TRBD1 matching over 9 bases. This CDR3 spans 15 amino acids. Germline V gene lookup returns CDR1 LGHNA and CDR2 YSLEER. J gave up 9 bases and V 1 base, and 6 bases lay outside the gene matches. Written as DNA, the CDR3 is TGCGCCAGCAGCCAAGTCTGGGACAGGGAGCAAAAACTGTTTTTT. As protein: CASSQVWDREQKLFF.

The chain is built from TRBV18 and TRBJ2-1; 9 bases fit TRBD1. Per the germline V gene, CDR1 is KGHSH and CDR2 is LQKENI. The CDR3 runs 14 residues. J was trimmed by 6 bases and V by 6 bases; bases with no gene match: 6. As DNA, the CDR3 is TGTGCCAGCTCGACCGGGACAGGGTTCAATGAGCAGTTCTTC. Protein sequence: CASSTGTGFNEQFF. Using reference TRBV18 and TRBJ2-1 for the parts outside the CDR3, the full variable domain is NAGVMQNPRHLVRRRGQEARLRCSPMKGHSHVYWYRQLPEEGLKFMVYLQKENIIDESGMPKERFSAEFPKEGPSILRIQQVVRGDSAAYFCASSTGTGFNEQFFGPGTRLTVL.

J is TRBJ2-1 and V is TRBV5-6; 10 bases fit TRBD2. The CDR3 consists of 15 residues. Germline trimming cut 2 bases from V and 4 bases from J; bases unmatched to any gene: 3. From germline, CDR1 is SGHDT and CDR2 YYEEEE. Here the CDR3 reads CASSFSGRGYNEQFF. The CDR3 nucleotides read TGTGCCAGCAGCTTCAGCGGGAGGGGGTACAATGAGCAGTTCTTC.

The CDR3 nucleotides read TGTGCCAGCAGTTATACACCTCTCTATGGCTACACCTTC. Translated, it gives CASSYTPLYGYTF. The chain has TRBV27 and TRBJ1-2, with D unclear. V lost 4 bases to trimming and J lost 4 bases, with 10 bases between them. Per the germline V gene, CDR1 is MNHEY and CDR2 is SMNVEV (reference sequence). This CDR3 contains 13 residues.

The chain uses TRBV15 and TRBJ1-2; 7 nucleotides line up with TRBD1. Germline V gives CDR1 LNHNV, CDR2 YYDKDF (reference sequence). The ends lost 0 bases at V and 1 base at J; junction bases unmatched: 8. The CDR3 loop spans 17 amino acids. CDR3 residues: CATSRDFGQGDNYGYTF. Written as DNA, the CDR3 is TGTGCCACCAGCAGAGACTTTGGTCAGGGGGATAACTATGGCTACACCTTC.

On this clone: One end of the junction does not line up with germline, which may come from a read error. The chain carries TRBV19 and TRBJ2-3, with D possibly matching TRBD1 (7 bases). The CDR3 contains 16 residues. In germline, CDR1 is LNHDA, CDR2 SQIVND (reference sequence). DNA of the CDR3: TGTGCCAGTAGTATAAAAGTAGGAGGGGGCACAGGTACGCAGTATTTT. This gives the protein CASSIKVGGGTGTQYF.

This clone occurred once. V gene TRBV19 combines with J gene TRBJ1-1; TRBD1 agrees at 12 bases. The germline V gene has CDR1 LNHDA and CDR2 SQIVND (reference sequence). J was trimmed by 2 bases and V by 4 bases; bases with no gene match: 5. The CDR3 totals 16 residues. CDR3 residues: CASSSRDRGPNTEAFF. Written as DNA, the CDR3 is TGTGCCAGTAGTAGTAGGGACAGGGGGCCCAACACTGAAGCTTTCTTT.

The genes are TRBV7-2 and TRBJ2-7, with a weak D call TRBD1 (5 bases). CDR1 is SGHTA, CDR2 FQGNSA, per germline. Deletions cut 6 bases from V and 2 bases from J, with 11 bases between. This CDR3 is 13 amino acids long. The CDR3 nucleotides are TGTGCCAGCAGTCCTACAGGACCCTACGAGCAGTACTTC. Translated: CASSPTGPYEQYF.

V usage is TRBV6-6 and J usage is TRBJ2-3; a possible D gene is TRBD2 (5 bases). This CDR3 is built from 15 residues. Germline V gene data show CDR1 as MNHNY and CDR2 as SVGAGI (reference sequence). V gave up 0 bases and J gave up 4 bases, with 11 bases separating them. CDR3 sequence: CASSYSWEKPDTQYF. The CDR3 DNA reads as TGTGCCAGCAGTTACTCGTGGGAGAAACCAGATACGCAGTATTTT.

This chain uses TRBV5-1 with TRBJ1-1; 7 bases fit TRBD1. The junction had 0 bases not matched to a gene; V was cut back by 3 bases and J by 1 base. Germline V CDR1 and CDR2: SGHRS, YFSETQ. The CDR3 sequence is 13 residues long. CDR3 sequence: CASSWDRNTEAFF. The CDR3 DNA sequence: TGCGCCAGCAGCTGGGACAGGAACACTGAAGCTTTCTTT.

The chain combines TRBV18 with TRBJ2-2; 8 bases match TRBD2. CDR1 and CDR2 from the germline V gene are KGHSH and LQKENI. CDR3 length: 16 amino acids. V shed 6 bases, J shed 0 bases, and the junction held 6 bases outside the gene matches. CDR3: CASSETGGANTGELFF. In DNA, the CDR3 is TGTGCCAGCTCCGAAACCGGGGGGGCGAACACCGGGGAGCTGTTTTTT. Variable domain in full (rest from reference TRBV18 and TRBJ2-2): NAGVMQNPRHLVRRRGQEARLRCSPMKGHSHVYWYRQLPEEGLKFMVYLQKENIIDESGMPKERFSAEFPKEGPSILRIQQVVRGDSAAYFCASSETGGANTGELFFGEGSRLTVL.

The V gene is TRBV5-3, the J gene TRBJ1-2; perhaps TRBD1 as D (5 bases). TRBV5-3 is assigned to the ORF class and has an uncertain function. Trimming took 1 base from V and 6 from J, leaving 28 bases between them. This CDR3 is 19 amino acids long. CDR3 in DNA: TGTGCCAGAAGCTTGAGGGGTGAGCAGGAGACAATTATTTCGAATGGCTACACCTTC. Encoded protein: CARSLRGEQETIISNGYTF.

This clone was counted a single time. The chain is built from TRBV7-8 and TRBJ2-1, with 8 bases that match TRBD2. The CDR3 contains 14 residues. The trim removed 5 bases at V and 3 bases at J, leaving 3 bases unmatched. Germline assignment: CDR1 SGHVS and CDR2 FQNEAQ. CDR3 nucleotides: TGTGCCAGCAGCCGGACTAGCATCTACAATGAGCAGTTCTTC. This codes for CASSRTSIYNEQFF.

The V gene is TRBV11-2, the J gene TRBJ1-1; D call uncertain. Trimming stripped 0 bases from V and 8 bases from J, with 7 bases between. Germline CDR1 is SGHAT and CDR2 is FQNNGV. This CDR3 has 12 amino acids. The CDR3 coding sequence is TGTGCCAGCAGCTTAGATCGCGGGGAAGCTTTCTTT. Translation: CASSLDRGEAFF.

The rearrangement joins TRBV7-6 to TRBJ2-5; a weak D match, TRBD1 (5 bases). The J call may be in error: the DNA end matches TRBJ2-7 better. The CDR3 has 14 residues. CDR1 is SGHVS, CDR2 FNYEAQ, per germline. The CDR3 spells CASSFGAGHYEQYF. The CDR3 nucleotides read TGTGCCAGCAGCTTTGGGGCAGGTCACTACGAGCAGTACTTC.

The DNA of the CDR3 is TGCGCCAGCAGCCAAACAGGGGGTCCGGGGTACGAGCAGTACTTC. As protein: CASSQTGGPGYEQYF. The chain recombines TRBV4-3 with TRBJ2-7; 8 bases map to TRBD1. CDR3 length: 15 amino acids. Germline V CDR1 and CDR2: LGHNA, YSLEER. The ends lost 2 bases at V and 4 bases at J; junction bases unmatched: 7.

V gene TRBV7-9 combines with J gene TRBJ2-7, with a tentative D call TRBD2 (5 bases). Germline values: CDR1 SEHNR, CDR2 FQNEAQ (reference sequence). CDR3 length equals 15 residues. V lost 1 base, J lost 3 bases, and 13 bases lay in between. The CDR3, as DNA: TGTGCCAGCAGCTTAGAAGGGAGCCCCATCTACGAGCAGTACTTC. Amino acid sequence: CASSLEGSPIYEQYF.

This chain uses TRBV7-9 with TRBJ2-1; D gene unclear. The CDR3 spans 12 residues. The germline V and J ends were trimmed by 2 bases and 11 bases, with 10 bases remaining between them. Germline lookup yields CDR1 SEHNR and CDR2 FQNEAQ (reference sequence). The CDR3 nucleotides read TGTGCCAGCAGCTTATTCGAAAGCCAGCAGTTCTTC. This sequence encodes CASSLFESQQFF.

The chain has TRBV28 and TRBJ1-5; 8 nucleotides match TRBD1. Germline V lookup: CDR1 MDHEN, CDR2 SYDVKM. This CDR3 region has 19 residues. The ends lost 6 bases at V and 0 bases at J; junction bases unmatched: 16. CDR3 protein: CASREPGQVGVYSNQPQHF. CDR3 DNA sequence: TGTGCCAGCAGAGAACCGGGACAGGTGGGAGTCTATAGCAATCAGCCCCAGCATTTT.

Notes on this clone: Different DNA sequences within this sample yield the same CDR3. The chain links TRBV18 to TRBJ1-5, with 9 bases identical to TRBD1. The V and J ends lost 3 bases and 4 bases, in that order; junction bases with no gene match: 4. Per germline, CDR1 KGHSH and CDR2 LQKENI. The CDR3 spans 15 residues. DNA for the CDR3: TGTGCCAGCTCACCCGTTGGGACAGGGAATCAGCCCCAGCATTTT. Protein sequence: CASSPVGTGNQPQHF.

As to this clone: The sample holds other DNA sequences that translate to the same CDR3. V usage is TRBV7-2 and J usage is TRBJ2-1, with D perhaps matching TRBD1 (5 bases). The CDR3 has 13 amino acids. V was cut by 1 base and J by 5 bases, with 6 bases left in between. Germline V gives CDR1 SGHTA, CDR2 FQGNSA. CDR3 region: CASSLGQNNEQFF. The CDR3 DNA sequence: TGTGCCAGCAGCTTAGGACAGAACAATGAGCAGTTCTTC. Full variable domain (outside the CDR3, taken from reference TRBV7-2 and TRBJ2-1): GAGVSQSPSNKVTEKGKDVELRCDPISGHTALYWYRQSLGQGLEFLIYFQGNSAPDKSGLPSDRFSAERTGGSVSTLTIQRTQQEDSAVYLCASSLGQNNEQFFGPGTRLTVL.

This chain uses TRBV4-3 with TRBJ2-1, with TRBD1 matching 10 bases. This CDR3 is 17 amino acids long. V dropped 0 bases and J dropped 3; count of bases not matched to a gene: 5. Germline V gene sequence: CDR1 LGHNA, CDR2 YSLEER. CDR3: CASSQDSRDRGYNEQFF. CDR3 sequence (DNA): TGCGCCAGCAGCCAAGATTCTCGGGACAGGGGCTACAATGAGCAGTTCTTC.

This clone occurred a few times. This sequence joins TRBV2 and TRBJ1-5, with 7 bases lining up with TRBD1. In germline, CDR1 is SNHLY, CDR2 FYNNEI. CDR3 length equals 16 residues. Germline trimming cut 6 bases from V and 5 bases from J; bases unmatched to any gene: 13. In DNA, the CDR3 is TGTGCCAGCAGCTCCCCAGGGGGTCACGAGGATCAGCCCCAGCATTTT. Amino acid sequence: CASSSPGGHEDQPQHF.

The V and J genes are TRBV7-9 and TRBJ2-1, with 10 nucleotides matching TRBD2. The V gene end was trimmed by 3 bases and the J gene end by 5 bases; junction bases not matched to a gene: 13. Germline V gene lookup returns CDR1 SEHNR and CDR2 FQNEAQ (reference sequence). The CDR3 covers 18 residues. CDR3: CASSFRTSGGPSDNEQFF. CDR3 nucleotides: TGTGCCAGCAGCTTTCGGACTAGCGGTGGGCCGTCTGACAATGAGCAGTTCTTC. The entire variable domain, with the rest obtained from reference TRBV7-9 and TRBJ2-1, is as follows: DTGVSQNPRHKITKRGQNVTFRCDPISEHNRLYWYRQTLGQGPEFLTYFQNEAQLEKSRLLSDRFSAERPKGSFSTLEIQRTEQGDSAMYLCASSFRTSGGPSDNEQFFGPGTRLTVL.

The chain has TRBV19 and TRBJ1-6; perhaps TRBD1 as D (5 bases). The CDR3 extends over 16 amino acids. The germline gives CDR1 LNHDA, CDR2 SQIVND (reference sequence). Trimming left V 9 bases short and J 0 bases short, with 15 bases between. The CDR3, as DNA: TGTGCCAGCACCGCTGGGGCTGGCTCCTATAATTCACCCCTCCACTTT. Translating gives CASTAGAGSYNSPLHF.

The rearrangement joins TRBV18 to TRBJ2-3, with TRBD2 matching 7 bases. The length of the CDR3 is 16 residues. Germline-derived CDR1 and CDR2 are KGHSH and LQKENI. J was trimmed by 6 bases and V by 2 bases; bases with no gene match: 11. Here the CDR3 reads CASSPNLGGRVDTQYF. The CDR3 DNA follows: TGTGCCAGCTCACCAAATTTGGGCGGGAGAGTGGATACGCAGTATTTT.

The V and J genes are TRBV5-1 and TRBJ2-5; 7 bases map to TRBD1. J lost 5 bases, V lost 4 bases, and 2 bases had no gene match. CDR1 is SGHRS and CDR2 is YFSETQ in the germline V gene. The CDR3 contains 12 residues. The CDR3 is CASSTDRETQYF. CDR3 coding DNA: TGCGCCAGCAGCACGGACAGGGAGACCCAGTACTTC.

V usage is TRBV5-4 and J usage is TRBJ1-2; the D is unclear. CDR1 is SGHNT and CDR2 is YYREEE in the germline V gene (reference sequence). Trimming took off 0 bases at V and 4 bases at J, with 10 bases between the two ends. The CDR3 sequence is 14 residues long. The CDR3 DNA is TGTGCCAGCAGCTTGGAACAGCCTGTCTATGGCTACACCTTC. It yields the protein CASSLEQPVYGYTF.

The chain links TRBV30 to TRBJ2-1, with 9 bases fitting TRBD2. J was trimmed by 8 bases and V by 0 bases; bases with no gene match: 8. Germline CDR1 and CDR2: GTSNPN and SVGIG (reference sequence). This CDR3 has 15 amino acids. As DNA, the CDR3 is TGTGCCTGGAGTGTATTGGGGGCGGGAGGGGATGAGCAGTTCTTC. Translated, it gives CAWSVLGAGGDEQFF.